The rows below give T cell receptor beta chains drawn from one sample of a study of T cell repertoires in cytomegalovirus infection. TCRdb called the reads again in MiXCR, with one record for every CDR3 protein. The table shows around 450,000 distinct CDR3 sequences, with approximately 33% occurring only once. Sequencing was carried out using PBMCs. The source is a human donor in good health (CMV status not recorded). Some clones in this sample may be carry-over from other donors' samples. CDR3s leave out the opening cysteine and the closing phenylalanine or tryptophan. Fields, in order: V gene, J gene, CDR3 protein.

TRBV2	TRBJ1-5	ASMRQSNQPQH
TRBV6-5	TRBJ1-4	ASRADRVQEKLF
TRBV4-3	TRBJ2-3	ASSQRPQTSGGDTQY
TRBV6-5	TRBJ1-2	ASSHRDLGYT
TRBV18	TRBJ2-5	ASSQRTEETQY
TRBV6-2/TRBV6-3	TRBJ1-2	ASSMEETANYGYT
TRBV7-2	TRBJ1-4	ASSSRSRNEKLF
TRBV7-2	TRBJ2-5	ASSPIGQGARETQY
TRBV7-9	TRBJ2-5	ASSYGAKETQY
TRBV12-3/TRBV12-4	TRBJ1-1	ASSFPGQGGTYTEAF
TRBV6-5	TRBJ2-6	ASRPIKIIRADGANVLT
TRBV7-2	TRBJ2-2	ASRGGVNTGELF
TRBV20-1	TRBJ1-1	SARDFETGGMNTEAF
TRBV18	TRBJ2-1	ASSPSGGALSYNEQF
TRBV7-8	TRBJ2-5	ASIRGTGGAETQY
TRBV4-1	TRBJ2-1	ASSQVESSEYNEQF
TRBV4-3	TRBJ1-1	ASSQAHRLEEAF
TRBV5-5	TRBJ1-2	DSSLTGDRPT
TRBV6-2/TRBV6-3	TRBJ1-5	ASSYLVGQGGNQPQH
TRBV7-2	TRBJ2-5	ASSPNSPGAQETQY
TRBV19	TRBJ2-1	ASSGGAGSRSYNEQF
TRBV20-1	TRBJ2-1	SAEDRVAYNEQF
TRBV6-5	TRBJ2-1	ASSKSGGGINNEQF
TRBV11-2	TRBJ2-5	ASSLVGGEGTQY
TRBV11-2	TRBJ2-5	ASSPGRVGETQY
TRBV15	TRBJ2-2	ATSRVGVTGNTGELF
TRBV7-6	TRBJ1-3	ASSLGGHSGNTIY
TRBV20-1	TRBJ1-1	SARQGTGVTEAF
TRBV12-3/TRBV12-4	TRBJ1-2	ASSPPGGHGYT
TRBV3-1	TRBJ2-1	ASSQEWLAGGEQF
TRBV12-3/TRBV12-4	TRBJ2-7	ASRFSGQSSYEQY